A selection of T cell receptor beta chains follows, all from one sample in a study of CD8 T cells in Susac syndrome. MiXCR, run by TCRdb on the immunoSEQ multiplex PCR reads, gives a single entry per CDR3 protein. This table has about 130,000 distinct CDR3 sequences, about 95% appearing once. Sequencing used CD8+ T cells from PBMCs. The receptor set was obtained from a human donor with Susac syndrome. Both conserved end residues are part of each CDR3. D genes are given only for firm matches. Size values are once, few and many counts, or a class for expanded clones, and some rows have none.

length,J,V,size,D,CDR3,DNA
15,TRBJ2-1,TRBV28,.,TRBD1,CASSPAGTGVNEQFF,TGTGCCAGCAGTCCAGCAGGGACAGGGGTCAATGAGCAGTTCTTC
14,TRBJ1-5,TRBV27,.,.,CASSLQGSYQPQHF,TGTGCCAGCAGTTTACAGGGTTCCTATCAGCCCCAGCATTTT
14,TRBJ2-5,TRBV13,.,.,CASSGPEGAETQYF,TGTGCCAGCAGCGGGCCGGAAGGGGCAGAGACCCAGTACTTC
12,TRBJ2-7,TRBV28,.,.,CASSFDHYEQYF,TGTGCCAGCAGTTTTGACCACTACGAGCAGTACTTC
13,TRBJ2-1,TRBV19,.,.,CASSRGLANEQFF,TGTGCCAGTAGTAGGGGCCTGGCGAATGAGCAGTTCTTC
11,TRBJ1-1,TRBV28,.,.,CASSPHTEAFF,TGTGCCAGCAGCCCTCACACTGAAGCTTTCTTT
14,TRBJ2-7,TRBV27,.,TRBD2,CASSLRGVVYEQYF,TGTGCCAGCAGTTTACGGGGGGTAGTCTACGAGCAGTACTTC
18,TRBJ2-5,TRBV27,.,.,CASSSPPSSTNMEETQYF,TGTGCCAGCAGTTCACCCCCTAGCAGTACTAATATGGAAGAGACCCAGTACTTC
13,TRBJ2-7,TRBV28,.,.,CASTWDLRYEQYF,TGTGCCAGCACCTGGGACCTGCGCTACGAGCAGTACTTC
12,TRBJ2-7,TRBV9,.,.,CASSGSSYEQYF,TGTGCCAGCTCTGGCTCCTCCTACGAGCAGTACTTC
14,TRBJ2-2,TRBV27,.,.,CASSLARGFGELFF,TGTGCCAGCAGTTTGGCCCGCGGGTTCGGGGAGCTGTTTTTT
14,TRBJ2-3,TRBV20-1,once,.,CSARDRASTDTQYF,TGCAGTGCTAGGGACAGAGCTAGCACAGATACGCAGTATTTT
16,TRBJ2-7,TRBV28,.,TRBD2,CASSPLGTSGTYEQYF,TGTGCCAGCAGCCCGCTGGGGACTAGCGGGACGTACGAGCAGTACTTC
18,TRBJ2-2,TRBV12-3/TRBV12-4,.,TRBD2,CASSSTSGRAGSAGELFF,TGTGCCAGCAGTTCCACTAGCGGGAGGGCCGGGTCCGCCGGGGAGCTGTTTTTT
13,TRBJ2-1,TRBV19,.,.,CASSMQGLGEQFF,TGTGCCAGTAGTATGCAGGGGCTGGGGGAGCAGTTCTTC
19,TRBJ2-5,TRBV14,.,TRBD2,CASSQDPALTSGRAGTQYF,TGTGCCAGCAGCCAAGATCCCGCCTTGACTAGCGGGAGAGCGGGGACCCAGTACTTC
13,TRBJ2-4,TRBV10-3,.,.,CAISDPDSDIQYF,TGTGCCATCAGTGACCCGGACTCGGACATTCAGTACTTC
13,TRBJ2-7,TRBV24-1,.,.,CATQDSPDLKQYF,TGTGCCACCCAGGACAGCCCGGATCTTAAGCAGTACTTC
15,TRBJ2-1,TRBV5-1,.,.,CASSFRDGIYNEQFF,TGCGCCAGCAGCTTTCGTGACGGGATCTACAATGAGCAGTTCTTC
14,TRBJ1-5,TRBV11-2,.,TRBD1,CASSLGQPRGPQHF,TGTGCCAGCAGCTTGGGACAGCCCCGAGGGCCCCAGCATTTT
14,TRBJ2-7,TRBV24-1,once,.,CATSDRRRGHEQYF,TGTGCCACCAGTGATCGACGGAGGGGACACGAGCAGTACTTC
16,TRBJ1-3,TRBV5-4,once,TRBD1,CASSWWTGSGGNTIYF,TGTGCCAGCAGCTGGTGGACAGGGTCAGGCGGAAACACCATATATTTT
17,TRBJ2-1,TRBV6-1,.,TRBD2,CASSEFGLAGMGNEQFF,TGTGCCAGCAGTGAATTCGGTCTAGCGGGGATGGGCAATGAGCAGTTCTTC
11,TRBJ2-7,TRBV20-1,.,.,CSVQQGYEQYF,TGCAGTGTCCAACAGGGCTACGAGCAGTACTTC
16,TRBJ2-1,TRBV19,.,TRBD2,CASSIGLAGDYNEQFF,TGTGCCAGTAGTATCGGACTAGCGGGGGACTACAATGAGCAGTTCTTC
14,TRBJ1-1,TRBV9,.,TRBD1,CASSDQGANTEAFF,TGTGCCAGCAGCGACCAGGGGGCTAACACTGAAGCTTTCTTT
16,TRBJ2-3,TRBV28,.,TRBD2,CASSPLRTSGTDTQYF,TGTGCCAGCAGTCCACTCCGGACTAGCGGGACAGATACGCAGTATTTT
14,TRBJ2-1,TRBV5-4,.,.,CASSLPGSGDEQFF,TGTGCCAGCAGCTTACCAGGGTCGGGGGATGAGCAGTTCTTC
15,TRBJ1-1,TRBV9,.,.,CASSPGGGKGTEAFF,TGTGCCAGCAGCCCCGGAGGGGGAAAGGGGACTGAAGCTTTCTTT
14,TRBJ1-1,TRBV7-3,once,.,CARTSYGQGPEAFF,TGTGCCAGGACCTCTTATGGGCAGGGGCCTGAAGCTTTCTTT
16,TRBJ1-3,TRBV5-4,.,.,CASSLRTPFSGNTIYF,TGTGCCAGCAGCTTACGGACACCATTCTCTGGAAACACCATATATTTT
11,TRBJ2-7,TRBV10-2,.,.,CASSEVGEQYF,TGCGCCAGCAGTGAGGTGGGCGAGCAGTACTTC
10,TRBJ2-7,TRBV28,.,.,CASSSEGQYF,TGTGCCAGCAGTTCAGAAGGGCAGTACTTC
13,TRBJ1-1,TRBV27,once,.,CASSLLPSGEAFF,TGTGCCAGCAGTTTATTGCCTTCCGGGGAAGCTTTCTTT
14,TRBJ2-7,TRBV5-1,.,TRBD1,CASSLGQGLHEQYF,TGCGCCAGCAGCCTAGGACAGGGGCTTCACGAGCAGTACTTC